The present T cell receptor (beta chain) was sequenced within a study of T cells in Graves' hyperthyroidism and ophthalmopathy. About the research overall: Peripheral blood samples were taken at initial diagnosis, prior to any treatment. General study results and limits: Ophthalmopathy prediction by the model preceded onset by a median about 6.5 months.

The CDR3 has 14 amino acids. V lost 6 bases, J lost 0 bases, and 9 bases lay in between. Germline CDR1 and CDR2: SGHTA and FQGNSA. Amplification targeted TCR beta CDR3 regions from RNA transcripts. Initially, a first-round RT-PCR of the TCR CDR3 employed the HTBI primer set. From the multiplex PCR reads, TCRdb called clonotypes with MiXCR, one entry per CDR3 protein. There are roughly 100,000 distinct CDR3 sequences in the sample; 40% to 50% occur only once, and approximately 25% lies in the top ten. Cells are PBMCs isolated from over 7.5 ml of fresh blood. This clonotype was seen repeatedly, ten times or more. Its antigen is as yet unknown.

The source is a man aged 40-55 years with Graves' hyperthyroidism. The chain is built from TRBV7-2 and TRBJ1-5, with D hard to call. What was sequenced was blood. DNA of the CDR3: TGTGCCAGCAGTCTTGGACCTAGCAATCAGCCCCAGCATTTT. It yields the protein CASSLGPSNQPQHF.